The 23 T cell receptor beta chains given below trace back to one sample, sequenced in a study of blood T cell repertoires in COVID-19. Only in-frame clones appear in the TCRdb table, and some are missing; sequencing was by immunoSEQ multiplex PCR. The top ten hold roughly 1.2% of the sample, which has over 300,000 clones, around 92% seen once. The sample was peripheral blood. These receptors all stem from a man between 35 and 55 years old with acute or convalescent COVID-19.

This chain joins TRBV7-2 and TRBJ1-4; no firm D call. Trimming stripped 5 bases from V and 7 bases from J, with 20 bases between. The CDR3 is 16 residues long. In germline, CDR1 is SGHTA, CDR2 FQGNSA. The CDR3 loop is CASSLLRVKSFEKLFF. In DNA form, the CDR3 reads TGTGCCAGCAGCCTACTACGAGTAAAAAGTTTTGAAAAACTGTTTTTT.

The chain has TRBV30 and TRBJ2-1; 13 bases line up with TRBD2. The length of the CDR3 is 15 residues. Germline CDR1 is GTSNPN and CDR2 is SVGIG (reference sequence). After removal of 4 bases from V and 2 bases from J, the junction contained 2 bases not matched to a gene. As DNA, the CDR3 is TGTGCCTGGACGGGACTAGCGGGGCCCTACAATGAGCAGTTCTTC. Its translation is CAWTGLAGPYNEQFF.

V gene TRBV28 combines with J gene TRBJ1-1; TRBD1 might be the D (6 bases). The CDR3 sequence is 15 residues long. Trimming took 2 bases from V and 0 from J, leaving 10 bases between them. From germline, CDR1 is MDHEN and CDR2 SYDVKM. CDR3 loop: CASSLTSGVNTEAFF. In DNA, the CDR3 is TGTGCCAGCAGTTTAACCTCAGGGGTGAACACTGAAGCTTTCTTT.

The V and J genes are TRBV7-2 and TRBJ2-5, with 7 bases that match TRBD2. The germline CDR1 and CDR2 sequences are SGHTA and FQGNSA. The CDR3 is made up of 16 amino acids. V lost 6 bases, J lost 2 bases, and 12 bases stayed unmatched. CDR3 amino acids: CASSWAVPSGQETQYF. DNA for the CDR3: TGTGCCAGCAGTTGGGCGGTGCCTAGCGGTCAAGAGACCCAGTACTTC.

This sequence joins TRBV7-9 and TRBJ2-6; 7 bases are a match to TRBD2. Germline CDR1 and CDR2: SEHNR and FQNEAQ (reference sequence). The CDR3 totals 15 residues. The V segment lost 5 bases and the J segment 1 base; nucleotides outside the gene matches: 2. The CDR3 bases are TGTGCCAGCAGCGTGCGGGAGTCTGGGGCCAACGTCCTGACTTTC. It translates to CASSVRESGANVLTF. Combining the CDR3 with reference TRBV7-9 and TRBJ2-6 gives the whole variable domain DTGVSQNPRHKITKRGQNVTFRCDPISEHNRLYWYRQTLGQGPEFLTYFQNEAQLEKSRLLSDRFSAERPKGSFSTLEIQRTEQGDSAMYLCASSVRESGANVLTFGAGSRLTVL.

The gene calls are TRBV9 and TRBJ2-1; the match to TRBD2 covers 8 bases. V was pared by 3 bases and J by 4 bases, with 3 bases of the junction left unmatched. The CDR3 spans 14 residues. Per germline, CDR1 SGDLS and CDR2 YYNGEE. For the CDR3, the DNA is TGTGCCAGCAGCGGAGCGGGGGCTTACAATGAGCAGTTCTTC. Protein product: CASSGAGAYNEQFF.

This clone came up once. The rearrangement uses TRBV7-2 and TRBJ2-7, with a tentative D call TRBD2 (6 bases). The CDR3 covers 13 residues. Germline V gives CDR1 SGHTA, CDR2 FQGNSA. The V end lost 2 bases, the J end lost 5 bases, and 10 bases lay between the germline ends. CDR3 nucleotide sequence: TGTGCCAGCAGCTTAACTAGCCCCCACGAGCAGTACTTC. As protein: CASSLTSPHEQYF.

This clone showed up just a few times. Other DNA sequences in the same sample also yield this CDR3. The chain carries TRBV7-3 and TRBJ1-1, with 7 bases aligning to TRBD1. CDR1 is SGHTA and CDR2 is FQGTGA in the germline V gene. V lost 0 bases, J lost 2 bases, and 0 bases stayed unmatched. The CDR3 runs to 14 residues. The CDR3 sequence: CASSLTGGNTEAFF. In DNA, the CDR3 is TGTGCCAGCAGCTTAACAGGGGGCAACACTGAAGCTTTCTTT.

This clone appeared a few times. The chain uses TRBV20-1 and TRBJ2-1; D is possibly TRBD2 (7 bases). Germline CDR1 reads DFQATT; CDR2 reads SNEGSKA (reference sequence). Trimming pared 3 bases from V and 9 bases from J, leaving 24 bases between. CDR3 size: 16 residues. CDR3 region: CSASGRGPSQSLEQFF. CDR3 DNA sequence: TGCAGTGCTAGTGGGCGGGGGCCGTCCCAAAGTCTTGAGCAGTTCTTC.

The genes are TRBV28 and TRBJ1-2, with D perhaps matching TRBD1 (5 bases). Germline V gene sequence: CDR1 MDHEN, CDR2 SYDVKM. Between the trimmed V and J ends, which lost 6 bases and 2 bases, there was a span of 7 bases. The CDR3 has 12 residues. As DNA, the CDR3 is TGTGCCAGCAGCCCAGGGAACTATGGCTACACCTTC. Its protein is CASSPGNYGYTF.

The chain uses TRBV27 and TRBJ1-5, with 10 positions matching TRBD1. V lost 6 bases, J lost 3 bases, and 11 bases stayed unmatched. CDR3 length: 17 amino acids. Germline loops: CDR1 MNHEY, CDR2 SMNVEV (reference sequence). The CDR3 region has the DNA TGTGCCAGCAGCCCATTAACCGGGACAGGGGACAATCAGCCCCAGCATTTT. It yields the protein CASSPLTGTGDNQPQHF.

The rearrangement links TRBV9 to TRBJ1-2; D unresolved. The CDR3 runs to 14 residues. The V gene lost 0 bases and the J gene lost 8 bases, with 14 bases spanning the gap. The germline V gene has CDR1 SGDLS and CDR2 YYNGEE. CDR3 in amino acids: CASSVGNPSRGYTF. CDR3 sequence (DNA): TGTGCCAGCAGCGTAGGGAATCCTAGTCGGGGCTACACCTTC.

CDR3 sequence: CSDRTTAYNEQFF. For the CDR3, the DNA is TGCAGCGATCGGACTACGGCCTACAATGAGCAGTTCTTC. This sequence joins TRBV29-1 and TRBJ2-1; D is perhaps TRBD2 (6 bases). The CDR3 loop spans 13 amino acids. The germline V and J ends were trimmed by 7 bases and 2 bases, with 12 bases remaining between them. CDR1 is SQVTM, CDR2 ANQGSEA, per germline.

The J gene is TRBJ2-7, the V gene TRBV27, with 12 bases aligning to TRBD2. The CDR3 runs to 17 residues. Per germline, CDR1 MNHEY and CDR2 SMNVEV (reference sequence). J was trimmed by 6 bases and V by 1 base; bases with no gene match: 10. CDR3 protein: CASSLYSSGRASFEQYF. The CDR3 DNA is TGTGCCAGCAGTTTATATTCTAGCGGGAGGGCCTCGTTCGAGCAGTACTTC.

The chain is built from TRBV11-2 and TRBJ2-2; 13 positions match TRBD2. The germline V gene encodes CDR1 SGHAT and CDR2 FQNNGV. V trimming: 4 bases; J trimming: 8 bases; junction bases outside the gene matches: 7. The CDR3 runs to 16 residues. In DNA, the CDR3 is TGTGCCAGCAGCTCAGGACTAGCGGGGGTTTTAGGGGAGCTGTTTTTT. Its protein is CASSSGLAGVLGELFF.

The genes are TRBV30 and TRBJ1-3, with D hard to call. V shed 4 bases and J shed 0 bases, with 7 bases lying between them. The germline CDR1 and CDR2 sequences are GTSNPN and SVGIG (reference sequence). The CDR3 loop spans 13 amino acids. CDR3 sequence (DNA): TGTGCCTGGAACGGTCGCTCTGGAAACACCATATATTTT. Protein: CAWNGRSGNTIYF. Complete variable domain (other parts from reference TRBV30 and TRBJ1-3): SQTIHQWPATLVQPVGSPLSLECTVEGTSNPNLYWYRQAAGRGLQLLFYSVGIGQISSEVPQNLSASRPQDRQFILSSKKLLLSDSGFYLCAWNGRSGNTIYFGEGSWLTVV.

CDR3 sequence reads: CASSYLDRAEAFF. DNA of the CDR3: TGTGCCAGCAGTTACTTAGACAGGGCTGAAGCTTTCTTT. J is TRBJ1-1 and V is TRBV6-5; 7 nucleotides agree with TRBD1. This CDR3 is built from 13 residues. Germline V gene sequence: CDR1 MNHEY, CDR2 SVGAGI. Trimming at V came to 1 base and at J to 6 bases, leaving 2 bases not matched to a gene.

J is TRBJ1-2 and V is TRBV9; weak D call: TRBD1 (5 bases). The CDR3 is 16 amino acids. CDR1 SGDLS and CDR2 YYNGEE come from the germline V gene. The V end was cut by 3 bases, the J end by 3 bases, with 18 bases between. The CDR3: CASSGLGAGRDYGYTF. CDR3 DNA sequence: TGTGCCAGCAGCGGGCTAGGGGCAGGACGGGACTATGGCTACACCTTC. Full variable domain (missing parts from reference TRBV9 and TRBJ1-2): DSGVTQTPKHLITATGQRVTLRCSPRSGDLSVYWYQQSLDQGLQFLIQYYNGEERAKGNILERFSAQQFPDLHSELNLSSLELGDSALYFCASSGLGAGRDYGYTFGSGTRLTVV.

The rearrangement links TRBV29-1 to TRBJ1-1; D is possibly TRBD1 (6 bases). The CDR3 loop spans 13 amino acids. Trimming cost V 5 bases and J 1 base, with 11 bases left between them. CDR1 and CDR2 from the germline V gene are SQVTM and ANQGSEA. The CDR3 loop reads CSVRARGNTEAFF. The CDR3 DNA reads as TGCAGCGTTAGGGCCAGGGGGAACACTGAAGCTTTCTTT.

The J gene is TRBJ1-2, the V gene TRBV19; 8 bases align to TRBD1. Germline-derived CDR1 and CDR2 are LNHDA and SQIVND (reference sequence). With V trimmed by 5 bases and J by 3 bases, 2 bases remained unmatched. The CDR3 length is 13 residues. In nucleotides, the CDR3 is TGTGCCAGTAGTCTGGGACAGGACTATGGCTACACCTTC. Translating gives CASSLGQDYGYTF.

The chain carries TRBV18 and TRBJ1-3; D perhaps matches TRBD1 (5 bases). V lost 3 bases and J lost 3, with 15 bases in between. The germline gives CDR1 KGHSH, CDR2 LQKENI. The CDR3 consists of 16 residues. CDR3 in DNA: TGTGCCAGCTCACCCCCAGGGATCCCACGTGGAAACACCATATATTTT. This codes for CASSPPGIPRGNTIYF.

This chain connects TRBV7-8 to TRBJ2-3; D is possibly TRBD2 (5 bases). Germline V lookup: CDR1 SGHVS, CDR2 FQNEAQ. Trimming stripped 3 bases from V and 4 bases from J, with 11 bases between. The CDR3 loop spans 14 amino acids. The CDR3 coding sequence is TGTGCCAGCAGCTTGCGGGTGAAGGCAGATACGCAGTATTTT. It codes for CASSLRVKADTQYF.

The rearrangement joins TRBV4-2 to TRBJ1-2; D remains unclear. The V end was cut by 0 bases, the J end by 3 bases, with 11 bases between. The CDR3 is 15 amino acids. CDR1 and CDR2 (germline): LGHNA, YNFKEQ. CDR3 bases: TGTGCCAGCAGCCAAGAAGCGGCAGCCTACTATGGCTACACCTTC. Protein product: CASSQEAAAYYGYTF.